The source of this T cell receptor beta chain is a study of blood T cell repertoires in COVID-19 (dated by TCRdb to the early 2020s). Background for the entire study: Samples from collaborators originated in the United States, Italy and Spain and spanned both the acute and convalescent phases of COVID-19. The prospective study material was composed of cDNA or gDNA derived from T cells, B-cell-depleted T cells, or PBMCs. Deeply sampled blood TCRbeta repertoires from subjects exposed to, actively infected with, or recovered from COVID-19 were included in the dataset. The repertoires were released in a freely available public database intended as a resource for research on the immune response to SARS-CoV-2. The samples were drawn from the first 160 participants of the ongoing ImmuneRACE study and from more than 1,000 subjects provided by 6 global collaborators. A de-identified subject ID, COVID-19 status, age in years and sex were almost always included in the sample metadata. Where HLA class I and class II types were available, the types were taken from metadata supplied by the sample provider, not from assay-based typing. Study-wide conclusions, independent of this receptor: The amount of clinical and demographic metadata varied by source and participant and was provided uncurated.

TCRbeta CDR3 regions were amplified from genomic DNA using the immunoSEQ Assay, a bias-controlled multiplex PCR. For the original study's pipeline: The number of nucleated cells in each sample was estimated by amplification of reference gene primers within the assay. To quantify the absolute abundance of each unique TCRbeta CDR3 rearrangement, sequence reads were collapsed and filtered. Productive Simpson clonality was computed per sample as the square root of Simpson's diversity index over productive rearrangements. Imported from immuneACCESS, the table was reduced by TCRdb to in-frame sequences with V and J called. These copies leave out some clones; in studies compared against another copy, an unresolved V gene accounts for under half, and the cause of the remainder is not known. V and J calls plus clone size are reproduced from that table; the DNA served to infer D and trimming. The sample contains 80,000 to 100,000 clones, roughly 80% of them found a single time. The top ten constitute about 20% of the sample.

Whole blood was collected in K2EDTA tubes by collaborating institutions according to the institutions' own protocols. For TCRbeta analysis, collaborators shipped samples as frozen whole blood, isolated PBMCs, or DNA extracted from either of those sample types. Worth noting for this clone: What this receptor recognizes is not known. Base qualities are not recorded, but no much larger clone differs from it by a single base.

The cysteine opens and the phenylalanine closes a CDR3 of 15 amino acids. Kept here is only the CDR3 DNA, which spans 45 bases and is read in frame from base 1. V is cut by 0 bases and J by 2 bases, and the space between the germline ends is 10 bases. CDR1 and CDR2, per the germline V gene, are SGHRS and YFSETQ. This clonotype was obtained from a human donor in a cohort sampled during active COVID-19. The material sequenced was peripheral blood. The chain couples TRBV5-1 to TRBJ2-3; a confident D gene designation cannot be given. The sequenced DNA: TGCGCCAGCAGCTTGGAACAGCCCCTCACAGATACGCAGTATTTT. Its protein product is CASSLEQPLTDTQYF.